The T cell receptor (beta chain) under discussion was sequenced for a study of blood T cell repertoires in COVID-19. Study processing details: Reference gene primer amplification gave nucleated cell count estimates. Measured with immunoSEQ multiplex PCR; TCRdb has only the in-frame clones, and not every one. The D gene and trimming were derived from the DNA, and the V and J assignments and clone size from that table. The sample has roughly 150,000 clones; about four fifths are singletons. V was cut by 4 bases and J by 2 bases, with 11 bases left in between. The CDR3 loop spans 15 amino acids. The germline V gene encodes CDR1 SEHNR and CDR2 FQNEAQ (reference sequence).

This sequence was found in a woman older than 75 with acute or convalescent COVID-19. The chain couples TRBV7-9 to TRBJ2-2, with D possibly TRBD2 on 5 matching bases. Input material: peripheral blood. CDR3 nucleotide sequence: TGTGCCAGCAGCTCCCAGCGGACTAACACCGGGGAGCTGTTTTTT. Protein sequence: CASSSQRTNTGELFF. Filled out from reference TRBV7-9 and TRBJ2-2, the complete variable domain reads DTGVSQNPRHKITKRGQNVTFRCDPISEHNRLYWYRQTLGQGPEFLTYFQNEAQLEKSRLLSDRFSAERPKGSFSTLEIQRTEQGDSAMYLCASSSQRTNTGELFFGEGSRLTVL.